The entry that follows covers one TCR beta chain sequence. The data were taken from a study of blood T cells in healthy people across ages. The V and J ends lost 1 base and 13 bases, in that order; junction bases with no gene match: 18. This CDR3 has 16 residues. Germline values: CDR1 DFQATT, CDR2 SNEGSKA (reference sequence). A second 7 to 11 cycle PCR used barcoded and J-beta primers. TCRdb used MiXCR to reprocess the 5' RACE reads, holding one entry per CDR3 protein. Here the sample spans some 1.7 million distinct CDR3 sequences, roughly 30% being singletons. The chain couples TRBV20-1 to TRBJ2-1, with TRBD1 matching over 8 bases. This TCR was recovered from a woman aged 25 to 39 in good health. Sequenced material: blood. CDR3: CSARVSIGTGLEIQFF. CDR3 bases: TGCAGTGCTAGAGTTTCCATTGGGACAGGTTTGGAGATCCAGTTCTTC.